These 32 T cell receptor beta chains were all obtained from the same sample, sequenced in a study of cytotoxic CD8 clonotypes in ibrutinib-treated CLL. Only in-frame clones appear in the TCRdb table, and some are missing; sequencing was by immunoSEQ multiplex PCR. This sample yields 150,000 or so clones, of which approximately 77% are seen a single time; around 2.1% belongs to the top ten. Sequences were derived from PBMCs, sampled after 12 months of ibrutinib treatment. Receptors were obtained from a human donor with chronic lymphocytic leukemia.

The genes are TRBV27 and TRBJ2-1, with 10 bases identical to TRBD1. Trimming at V came to 5 bases and at J to 9 bases, leaving 16 bases not matched to a gene. This CDR3 is built from 17 residues. The germline V gene encodes CDR1 MNHEY and CDR2 SMNVEV (reference sequence). CDR3 loop: CASSTRDRGPIGGEQFF. The CDR3 DNA reads TGTGCCAGCAGTACCCGGGACAGGGGCCCAATAGGGGGTGAGCAGTTCTTC.

The chain is built from TRBV7-9 and TRBJ1-1; D call uncertain. CDR1 is SEHNR, CDR2 FQNEAQ, per germline (reference sequence). V was pared by 7 bases and J by 1 base, with 7 bases between. This CDR3 has 12 residues. The CDR3 loop reads CASTPPNTEAFF. In DNA form, the CDR3 reads TGTGCCAGCACCCCCCCGAACACTGAAGCTTTCTTT.

This clone has a single count. The chain joins TRBV28 to TRBJ2-3; no reliable D call. Per germline, CDR1 MDHEN and CDR2 SYDVKM. V lost 6 bases to trimming and J lost 1 base, with 17 bases between them. The CDR3 runs to 16 residues. CDR3 region: CASSSYGATGTDTQYF. The CDR3 nucleotides read TGTGCCAGCAGCTCCTACGGTGCAACCGGCACAGATACGCAGTATTTT.

The CDR3, as DNA: TGTGCCAGCAGCCAAGAAGGGCGGGGGGCATATGGCTACACCTTC. Its translation: CASSQEGRGAYGYTF. The gene calls are TRBV14 and TRBJ1-2; weak D call: TRBD1 (6 bases). Looked up from germline, CDR1 is SGHDN and CDR2 is FVKESK. The V end lost 0 bases, the J end lost 5 bases, and 13 bases lay between the germline ends. The CDR3 has 15 residues.

The chain couples TRBV9 to TRBJ1-4, with 9 bases fitting TRBD1. Looked up from germline, CDR1 is SGDLS and CDR2 is YYNGEE. J lost 11 bases, V lost 2 bases, and 1 base had no gene match. This CDR3 has 12 residues. CDR3 protein: CASSVGTGKLFF. The CDR3 DNA reads TGTGCCAGCAGCGTTGGGACAGGGAAACTGTTTTTT.

The V call is TRBV5-6, the J call TRBJ2-7, with 13 bases aligning to TRBD2. CDR3 length: 15 amino acids. Per germline, CDR1 SGHDT and CDR2 YYEEEE. Trimming took 4 bases from V and 7 from J; bases not matched to a gene: 8. CDR3 DNA sequence: TGTGCCAGCAGCCCCCGACTAGCGGGAGGAGAGGAGCAGTACTTC. It specifies CASSPRLAGGEEQYF. The variable domain in full, completed from reference TRBV5-6 and TRBJ2-7, reads DAGVTQSPTHLIKTRGQQVTLRCSPKSGHDTVSWYQQALGQGPQFIFQYYEEEERQRGNFPDRFSGHQFPNYSSELNVNALLLGDSALYLCASSPRLAGGEEQYFGPGTRLTVT.

The chain couples TRBV7-2 to TRBJ1-2; D may be TRBD1 (5 bases). The CDR3 has 15 amino acids. Per the germline V gene, CDR1 is SGHTA and CDR2 is FQGNSA. The V end lost 4 bases, the J end lost 5 bases, and 17 bases lay between the germline ends. The CDR3 region is CASSSSGNSVYGYTF. The CDR3 nucleotides are TGTGCCAGCAGCTCCTCAGGGAATTCGGTGTATGGCTACACCTTC.

The V gene is TRBV12-5, the J gene TRBJ1-2; D gene unclear. The germline CDR1 and CDR2 sequences are LGHNT and FRNRAP. The CDR3 covers 12 residues. V was shortened by 0 bases and J by 6 bases, with 5 bases between the two germline ends. The CDR3 DNA sequence: TGTGCTAGTGGTTTGGTACGGGATGGCTACACCTTC. Protein sequence: CASGLVRDGYTF.

The chain carries TRBV4-3 and TRBJ2-1, with TRBD2 as a possible D gene (6 bases). The CDR3 loop spans 16 amino acids. Trimming pared 0 bases from V and 0 bases from J, leaving 9 bases between. The germline V gene has CDR1 LGHNA and CDR2 YSLEER. The DNA for the CDR3 is TGCGCCAGCAGCCAAGATCCGGGAGCCTCCTACAATGAGCAGTTCTTC. Amino acid sequence: CASSQDPGASYNEQFF.

Of note for this clone: This same CDR3 is encoded by further DNA sequences in the sample. The rearrangement joins TRBV27 to TRBJ1-5, with D unclear. Germline assignment: CDR1 MNHEY and CDR2 SMNVEV (reference sequence). This CDR3 has 15 residues. Trimming left V 0 bases short and J 1 base short, with 7 bases between. The CDR3 reads CASSLSRTSNQPQHF. The CDR3, as DNA: TGTGCCAGCAGTTTATCTCGCACCAGCAATCAGCCCCAGCATTTT.

This clone was seen once. DNA for the CDR3: TGTGCCAGAAGCTCTATTAGACAGGGGTTATCCTACGAGCAGTACTTC. This gives the protein CARSSIRQGLSYEQYF. The gene calls are TRBV7-5 and TRBJ2-7; no check of the table's D call, TRBD1, against the DNA was made. TRBV7-5 is a pseudogene locus. This CDR3 has 16 amino acids.

V usage is TRBV6-5 and J usage is TRBJ1-2; D is possibly TRBD1 (5 bases). Trimming pared 0 bases from V and 5 bases from J, leaving 13 bases between. Germline V gives CDR1 MNHEY, CDR2 SVGAGI. The CDR3 covers 15 residues. In DNA, the CDR3 is TGTGCCAGCAGTTACTCGACACTGGGGGTTTATGGCTACACCTTC. Encoded protein: CASSYSTLGVYGYTF.

The chain links TRBV28 to TRBJ1-3; possibly TRBD1 for D (5 bases). Germline CDR1 MDHEN, CDR2 SYDVKM. Trimming shortened V by 6 bases and J by 0 bases, and 9 bases separated the two germline ends. The CDR3 loop spans 14 amino acids. This CDR3 is CASRSGGSGNTIYF. In nucleotides, the CDR3 is TGTGCCAGCAGGTCCGGGGGCTCTGGAAACACCATATATTTT.

Only a few counts were recorded for this clone. The V call is TRBV19, the J call TRBJ2-2, with TRBD1 matching over 8 bases. The CDR3 spans 15 residues. Germline V gene lookup returns CDR1 LNHDA and CDR2 SQIVND (reference sequence). V shed 6 bases, J shed 7 bases, and the junction held 10 bases outside the gene matches. The CDR3 is CASRLDRAWDGELFF. CDR3 bases: TGTGCCAGTAGGCTGGACAGGGCTTGGGACGGGGAGCTGTTTTTT. The variable domain in full, with the rest retrieved from reference TRBV19 and TRBJ2-2, is DGGITQSPKYLFRKEGQNVTLSCEQNLNHDAMYWYRQDPGQGLRLIYYSQIVNDFQKGDIAEGYSVSREKKESFPLTVTSAQKNPTAFYLCASRLDRAWDGELFFGEGSRLTVL.

The chain links TRBV7-9 to TRBJ2-1, with unresolved D. The CDR3 length is 12 residues. Deletions cut 1 base from V and 8 bases from J, with 6 bases between. Per germline, CDR1 SEHNR and CDR2 FQNEAQ (reference sequence). CDR3 DNA: TGTGCCAGCAGCTTAGGCCGGGATGAGCAGTTCTTC. It is translated as CASSLGRDEQFF.

The V and J genes are TRBV9 and TRBJ2-1; D gene uncertain. Germline V gives CDR1 SGDLS, CDR2 YYNGEE. Trimming pared 0 bases from V and 10 bases from J, leaving 8 bases between. This CDR3 has 12 residues. CDR3 sequence reads: CASSVGLGEQFF. The DNA of the CDR3 is TGTGCCAGCAGCGTAGGGCTTGGCGAGCAGTTCTTC.

The chain is built from TRBV18 and TRBJ2-5; 7 bases fit TRBD1. This CDR3 has 15 amino acids. Trimming cost V 3 bases and J 5 bases; bases outside gene matches: 9. From germline, CDR1 is KGHSH and CDR2 LQKENI. The chain's CDR3 is CASSPGAGGLETQYF. Written as DNA, the CDR3 is TGTGCCAGCTCACCTGGAGCAGGGGGTTTGGAGACCCAGTACTTC.

The chain combines TRBV7-8 with TRBJ1-3; D might be TRBD1 (6 bases). Germline lookup yields CDR1 SGHVS and CDR2 FQNEAQ. This CDR3 region has 16 residues. Trimming removed 5 bases from V and 0 bases from J, with 14 bases in between. CDR3 in amino acids: CASSPRGGFSGNTIYF. DNA for the CDR3: TGTGCCAGCAGCCCTAGAGGGGGGTTCTCTGGAAACACCATATATTTT.

Worth noting for this clone: Compared with germline, one end of the junction differs, possibly owing to a read error. The V call is TRBV7-7, the J call TRBJ2-1; 8 bases agree with TRBD2. Germline values: CDR1 SSHAT, CDR2 FNYEAQ (reference sequence). CDR3 size: 13 residues. In DNA, the CDR3 is TGTGCTAGCAGCTTCCAAGCGGGGGACCCTCAGTTCTTC. The encoded protein is CASSFQAGDPQFF.

V is TRBV4-2 and J is TRBJ2-6; tentative D call: TRBD1 (5 bases). The CDR3 sequence is 17 residues long. Germline lookup yields CDR1 LGHNA and CDR2 YNFKEQ. V lost 4 bases, J lost 0 bases, and 13 bases lay in between. This CDR3 is CASSLSTASSGANVLTF. The CDR3, as DNA: TGTGCCAGCAGCCTATCGACAGCCTCCTCTGGGGCCAACGTCCTGACTTTC.

The rearrangement joins TRBV15 to TRBJ2-5; possibly TRBD1 or TRBD2 for D (6 bases each). Germline loops: CDR1 LNHNV, CDR2 YYDKDF (reference sequence). V shed 3 bases and J shed 4 bases, with 18 bases lying between them. The CDR3 sequence is 16 residues long. CDR3: CATSRGAVSGSETQYF. In DNA form, the CDR3 reads TGTGCCACCAGCAGGGGGGCCGTAAGCGGGTCAGAGACCCAGTACTTC.

The chain is built from TRBV29-1 and TRBJ1-5; D possibly corresponds to TRBD1 (6 bases). Germline CDR1 and CDR2: SQVTM and ANQGSEA. The CDR3 sequence is 14 residues long. With 3 bases removed from V and 2 bases from J, the gap between germline ends came to 11 bases. CDR3 DNA: TGCAGCGTTGAGTCGGGGGCCGGCAATCAGCCCCAGCATTTT. Translated, it gives CSVESGAGNQPQHF.

CDR3 nucleotides: TGCGCCAGCAGCCAAGGTAACGAGGGGGCAAAGTTCTTC. Residues: CASSQGNEGAKFF. The rearrangement uses TRBV4-1 and TRBJ2-1, with TRBD1 matching over 7 bases. The junction had 8 bases not matched to a gene; V was cut back by 1 base and J by 14 bases. The germline V gene encodes CDR1 MGHRA and CDR2 YSYEKL. The CDR3 has 13 residues.

The rearrangement uses TRBV28 and TRBJ2-4; 7 nucleotides line up with TRBD2. This CDR3 has 14 residues. The germline V gene has CDR1 MDHEN and CDR2 SYDVKM. V was pared by 4 bases and J by 6 bases, with 6 bases of the junction left unmatched. CDR3 in amino acids: CASSSGGSLNIQYF. The CDR3 DNA sequence: TGTGCCAGCAGTTCGGGCGGGAGTCTAAACATTCAGTACTTC.

The V call is TRBV28, the J call TRBJ2-5; the match to TRBD1 covers 7 bases. This CDR3 has 16 amino acids. CDR1 MDHEN and CDR2 SYDVKM come from the germline V gene. The V gene end was trimmed by 1 base and the J gene end by 6 bases; junction bases not matched to a gene: 11. CDR3 coding DNA: TGTGCCAGCAGTTTATCAGTCCTAGGGGGCGCGAAGACCCAGTACTTC. It is translated as CASSLSVLGGAKTQYF. The variable domain in full, completed from reference TRBV28 and TRBJ2-5, reads DVKVTQSSRYLVKRTGEKVFLECVQDMDHENMFWYRQDPGLGLRLIYFSYDVKMKEKGDIPEGYSVSREKKERFSLILESASTNQTSMYLCASSLSVLGGAKTQYFGPGTRLLVL.

The table lists this clone with a few counts. The chain uses TRBV19 and TRBJ1-5, with TRBD1 matching over 9 bases. V shed 4 bases, J shed 4 bases, and the junction held 2 bases outside the gene matches. The CDR3 spans 14 residues. CDR1 is LNHDA and CDR2 is SQIVND in the germline V gene (reference sequence). Here the CDR3 reads CASSRGQGNQPQHF. As DNA, the CDR3 is TGTGCCAGTAGTAGGGGACAGGGAAATCAGCCCCAGCATTTT. The full variable domain, with the rest looked up from reference TRBV19 and TRBJ1-5, is DGGITQSPKYLFRKEGQNVTLSCEQNLNHDAMYWYRQDPGQGLRLIYYSQIVNDFQKGDIAEGYSVSREKKESFPLTVTSAQKNPTAFYLCASSRGQGNQPQHFGDGTRLSIL.

This chain connects TRBV28 to TRBJ2-3, with 14 positions matching TRBD2. The CDR3 length is 19 residues. The V gene end was trimmed by 8 bases and the J gene end by 0 bases; junction bases not matched to a gene: 13. Germline lookup yields CDR1 MDHEN and CDR2 SYDVKM. CDR3 loop: CASRPSAGTSGGSTDTQYF. CDR3 in DNA: TGTGCCAGCCGGCCCAGTGCCGGGACTAGCGGGGGAAGCACAGATACGCAGTATTTT.

This chain links TRBV28 with TRBJ2-3; 11 bases line up with TRBD2. The CDR3 runs 14 residues. Per the germline V gene, CDR1 is MDHEN and CDR2 is SYDVKM. Germline trimming cut 6 bases from V and 4 bases from J; bases unmatched to any gene: 3. CDR3 bases: TGTGCCAGCAGGGCTAGCGGGGGGTCAGATACGCAGTATTTT. Translating gives CASRASGGSDTQYF.

The chain combines TRBV28 with TRBJ1-1; D unclear. Trimming removed 5 bases from V and 10 bases from J, with 11 bases in between. Germline CDR1 and CDR2: MDHEN and SYDVKM. CDR3 length: 11 residues. CDR3 coding DNA: TGTGCCAGCAGTAGACCCGAGGGAGCTTTCTTT. Its translation: CASSRPEGAFF. Supplemented by reference TRBV28 and TRBJ1-1, the full variable domain reads DVKVTQSSRYLVKRTGEKVFLECVQDMDHENMFWYRQDPGLGLRLIYFSYDVKMKEKGDIPEGYSVSREKKERFSLILESASTNQTSMYLCASSRPEGAFFGQGTRLTVV.

The chain carries TRBV18 and TRBJ1-1; D unresolved. The CDR3 has 13 residues. Germline V CDR1 and CDR2: KGHSH, LQKENI. V gave up 5 bases and J gave up 5 bases, with 12 bases separating them. The CDR3 spells CASSITGWTEAFF. The CDR3 nucleotides read TGTGCCAGCTCAATAACGGGGTGGACTGAAGCTTTCTTT. Full variable domain (missing parts from reference TRBV18 and TRBJ1-1): NAGVMQNPRHLVRRRGQEARLRCSPMKGHSHVYWYRQLPEEGLKFMVYLQKENIIDESGMPKERFSAEFPKEGPSILRIQQVVRGDSAAYFCASSITGWTEAFFGQGTRLTVV.

Sample share makes this clone medium-sized (0.01 to 0.1%). This chain uses TRBV11-1 with TRBJ2-1, with TRBD2 matching 13 bases. The CDR3 has 17 residues. The V gene's germline CDR1 is SGHAT and CDR2 FQDESV (reference sequence). The junction had 5 bases not matched to a gene; V was cut back by 1 base and J by 5 bases. The CDR3: CASSLEGLAGAHNEQFF. The CDR3 region has the DNA TGTGCCAGCAGCTTAGAAGGACTAGCGGGGGCCCACAATGAGCAGTTCTTC. The whole variable domain, filled in from reference TRBV11-1 and TRBJ2-1, reads EAEVAQSPRYKITEKSQAVAFWCDPISGHATLYWYRQILGQGPELLVQFQDESVVDDSQLPKDRFSAERLKGVDSTLKIQPAELGDSAMYLCASSLEGLAGAHNEQFFGPGTRLTVL.

J is TRBJ1-2 and V is TRBV7-2; a weak D match, TRBD1 (5 bases). Germline V gene lookup returns CDR1 SGHTA and CDR2 FQGNSA. The germline V and J ends were trimmed by 4 bases and 7 bases, with 13 bases remaining between them. The CDR3 covers 13 residues. CDR3 bases: TGTGCCAGCAGCTCAGGGTTCGGCGCTGGCTACACCTTC. It is translated as CASSSGFGAGYTF.